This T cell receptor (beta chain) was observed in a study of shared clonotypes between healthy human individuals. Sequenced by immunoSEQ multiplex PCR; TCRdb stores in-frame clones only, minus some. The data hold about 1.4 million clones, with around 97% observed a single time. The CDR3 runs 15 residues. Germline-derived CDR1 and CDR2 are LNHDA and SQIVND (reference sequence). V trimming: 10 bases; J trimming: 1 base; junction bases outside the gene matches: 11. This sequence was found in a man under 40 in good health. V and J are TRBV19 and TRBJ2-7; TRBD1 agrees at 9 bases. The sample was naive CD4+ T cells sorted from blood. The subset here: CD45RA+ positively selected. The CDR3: CATSEAGTGSYEQYF. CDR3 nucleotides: TGTGCCACCTCGGAAGCCGGGACAGGGTCCTACGAGCAGTACTTC.